These 10 T cell receptor beta chains were sequenced from one sample in a study of cytomegalovirus exposure and HLA in healthy donors. In the PCR, 60 Vbeta and 13 Jbeta primers were used. Profiling relied on immunoSEQ multiplex PCR, and the TCRdb table lists in-frame clones only, not all of them. Of some 110,000 clones in the sample, about four fifths were seen once. The sample was PBMCs. These receptors originate from a man in his thirties or forties in good health and CMV-seropositive.

The chain uses TRBV6-9 and TRBJ1-2, with 7 bases matching TRBD1. The CDR3 extends over 14 amino acids. Trimming cost V 3 bases and J 8 bases; bases outside gene matches: 9. CDR1 MNHGY and CDR2 SVAAGI come from the germline V gene. CDR3 nucleotide sequence: TGTGCCAGCAGTTACCGCGGGGCAGGGGGGGGCTACACCTTC. Translating gives CASSYRGAGGGYTF.

The chain links TRBV14 to TRBJ2-2; D not resolved. In germline, CDR1 is SGHDN, CDR2 FVKESK. This CDR3 contains 14 residues. Trimming stripped 4 bases from V and 8 bases from J, with 14 bases between. The CDR3 DNA sequence: TGTGCCAGCAGCCCCCTGGGCCCAATTGGGGAGCTGTTTTTT. Encoded protein: CASSPLGPIGELFF.

The chain employs TRBV10-3 and TRBJ2-1; 12 positions agree with TRBD1. The V gene end was trimmed by 3 bases and the J gene end by 0 bases; junction bases not matched to a gene: 9. The CDR3 has 19 residues. The germline V gene encodes CDR1 ENHRY and CDR2 SYGVKD. The CDR3 nucleotides read TGTGCCATCAGTGACCGCGGGACAGGGGGCGGGGGCTCCTACAATGAGCAGTTCTTC. It specifies CAISDRGTGGGGSYNEQFF.

V gene TRBV18 combines with J gene TRBJ1-2; 8 bases match TRBD1. With 5 bases clipped from V and 6 bases from J, the junction kept 14 bases outside the gene matches. This CDR3 region has 16 residues. Germline CDR1 KGHSH, CDR2 LQKENI. CDR3 sequence reads: CASSKRNQGADNGYTF. The CDR3 DNA sequence: TGTGCCAGCTCAAAACGGAATCAGGGGGCGGATAATGGCTACACCTTC.

The chain recombines TRBV30 with TRBJ1-1, with D tentatively TRBD1 (5 bases). This CDR3 contains 14 residues. CDR1 and CDR2 (germline): GTSNPN, SVGIG (reference sequence). V was cut by 0 bases and J by 0 bases, with 8 bases left in between. The chain's CDR3 is CAWSVKGMNTEAFF. Written as DNA, the CDR3 is TGTGCCTGGAGTGTAAAGGGGATGAACACTGAAGCTTTCTTT.

The chain employs TRBV1 and TRBJ2-1; TRBD2, the table's D call, lacks a check against the DNA. TRBV1 is deemed a pseudogene. This CDR3 spans 19 amino acids. The CDR3 protein is CTSSQAGLAGTGWYNEQFF. The CDR3 nucleotides are TGCACCAGCAGCCAAGCGGGACTAGCGGGGACCGGGTGGTACAATGAGCAGTTCTTC.

The V and J genes are TRBV4-1 and TRBJ2-7; 7 bases line up with TRBD1. The germline V gene encodes CDR1 MGHRA and CDR2 YSYEKL. The CDR3 is 14 residues long. Trimming cost V 4 bases and J 2 bases; bases outside gene matches: 5. The CDR3 loop is CASSRLQGPYEQYV. CDR3 DNA sequence: TGCGCCAGCAGCCGATTACAGGGGCCCTACGAGCAGTACGTC.

This clone showed up just once. J is TRBJ2-3 and V is TRBV28; 15 positions match TRBD2. CDR1 is MDHEN and CDR2 is SYDVKM in the germline V gene. The CDR3 has 18 residues. V shed 4 bases, J shed 1 base, and the junction held 6 bases outside the gene matches. The chain's CDR3 is CASSSPGTSGRRTDTQYF. The CDR3 bases are TGTGCCAGCAGTTCCCCAGGGACTAGCGGGAGGCGCACAGATACGCAGTATTTT.

The rearrangement joins TRBV25-1 to TRBJ1-2, with D maybe TRBD1 (6 bases). Trimming stripped 5 bases from V and 5 bases from J, with 15 bases between. This CDR3 contains 14 residues. Germline V gene data show CDR1 as MGHDK and CDR2 as SYGVNS. The CDR3 DNA sequence: TGTGCCAGCAGTCAGACAGGTGTAGCTTATGGCTACACCTTC. This codes for CASSQTGVAYGYTF.

This chain connects TRBV5-1 to TRBJ1-2; 7 nucleotides line up with TRBD1. The CDR3 covers 16 residues. Germline loops: CDR1 SGHRS, CDR2 YFSETQ. After removal of 5 bases from V and 4 bases from J, the junction contained 14 bases not matched to a gene. CDR3 loop: CASRQNTGASGYGYTF. CDR3 bases: TGCGCCAGCAGGCAAAACACAGGGGCGAGTGGCTATGGCTACACCTTC.